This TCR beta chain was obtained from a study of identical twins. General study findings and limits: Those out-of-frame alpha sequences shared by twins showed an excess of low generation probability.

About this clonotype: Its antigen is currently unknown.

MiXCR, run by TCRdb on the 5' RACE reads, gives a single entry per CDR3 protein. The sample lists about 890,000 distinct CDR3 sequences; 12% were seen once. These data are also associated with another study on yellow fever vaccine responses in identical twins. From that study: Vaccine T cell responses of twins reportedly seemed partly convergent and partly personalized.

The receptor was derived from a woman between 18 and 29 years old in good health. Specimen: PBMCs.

CDR3 amino acids: CSGGQGPNNEQFF. CDR3 in DNA: TGCAGCGGAGGACAGGGACCCAATAATGAGCAGTTCTTC. The chain combines TRBV29-1 with TRBJ2-1; 8 nucleotides line up with TRBD1. The junction had 9 bases not matched to a gene; V was cut back by 7 bases and J by 7 bases. The CDR3 consists of 13 residues. Germline values: CDR1 SQVTM, CDR2 ANQGSEA.